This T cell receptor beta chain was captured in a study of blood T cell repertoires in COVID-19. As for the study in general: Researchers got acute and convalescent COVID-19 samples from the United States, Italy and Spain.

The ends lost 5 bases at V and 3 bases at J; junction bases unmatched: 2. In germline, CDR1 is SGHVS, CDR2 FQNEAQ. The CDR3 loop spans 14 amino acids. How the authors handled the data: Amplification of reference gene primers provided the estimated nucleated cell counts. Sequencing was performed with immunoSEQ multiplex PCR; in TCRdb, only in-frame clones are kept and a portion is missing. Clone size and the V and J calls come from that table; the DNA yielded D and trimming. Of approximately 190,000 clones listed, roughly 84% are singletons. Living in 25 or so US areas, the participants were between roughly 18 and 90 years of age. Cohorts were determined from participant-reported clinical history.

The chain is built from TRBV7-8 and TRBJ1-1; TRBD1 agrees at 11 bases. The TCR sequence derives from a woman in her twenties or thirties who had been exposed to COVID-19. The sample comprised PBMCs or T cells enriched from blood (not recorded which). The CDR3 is CASSLGQGDTEAFF. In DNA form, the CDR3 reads TGTGCCAGCAGCCTGGGACAGGGGGACACTGAAGCTTTCTTT.